This T cell receptor beta chain was sequenced for a study of cytomegalovirus exposure and HLA in healthy donors. V lost 1 base and J 1 base, leaving 8 bases between the germline ends. The CDR3 spans 14 residues. The germline V gene encodes CDR1 LGHNA and CDR2 YSLEER. PCR employed 60 Vbeta and 13 Jbeta primers. Profiling relied on immunoSEQ multiplex PCR, and the TCRdb table lists in-frame clones only, not all of them. The sample includes 110,000 to 150,000 clones, about 80% of them seen just once. Sequences were obtained from PBMCs. This chain uses TRBV4-3 with TRBJ2-7; no firm D call. This receptor was obtained from a woman in her sixties in good health and CMV-seropositive. The CDR3 region is CASSQVAESYEQYF. DNA for the CDR3: TGCGCCAGCAGCCAAGTTGCAGAATCCTACGAGCAGTACTTC.